This TCR beta chain was captured in a study of long-term antiretroviral therapy in people with HIV. This clone came up a few times. Antigen: not known. Germline values: CDR1 MNHEY, CDR2 SVGAGI. The CDR3 contains 14 residues. The V end was cut by 0 bases, the J end by 3 bases, with 9 bases between. Study results and limitations: Pre-ART clonal expansion yielded clones that dominated the repertoire at all time points. Subsequent to ART, diversity was augmented yet persisted below that of transplant donor controls.

An immunoSEQ assay, version v3.0, was performed at survey level. TCRdb's table, derived via immunoSEQ multiplex PCR, lists solely in-frame clones and lacks some. The sample lists 14,000 or so clones, more than 75% occurring once. The sequencing here drew on unsorted PBMCs, taken 3.1 years after starting antiretroviral therapy. This sequence originates from a man aged 35 to 55 with HIV. The chain uses TRBV6-5 and TRBJ2-7; possible D gene TRBD2, 6 bases. CDR3 bases: TGTGCCAGCAGTTACTCGAGGGGAGGCTACGAGCAGTACTTC. This gives the protein CASSYSRGGYEQYF.